This T cell receptor beta chain was identified during a study of T cells in Graves' hyperthyroidism and ophthalmopathy. The CDR3 loop spans 16 amino acids. Germline values: CDR1 MNHNY, CDR2 SVGAGI (reference sequence). V gave up 0 bases and J gave up 0 bases, with 12 bases separating them. Regions amplified from RNA transcripts were the TCR beta CDR3 regions. The study used the HTBI primer set for a first-round RT-PCR of the TCR CDR3. MiXCR, run by TCRdb on the multiplex PCR reads, gives a single entry per CDR3 protein. The sample has hundreds of thousands of distinct CDR3 sequences; roughly a sixth are singletons.

Sequenced material: blood. The source of this sequence is a woman between 18 and 30 years old with Graves' ophthalmopathy. V gene TRBV6-6 combines with J gene TRBJ2-7, with a possible D match to TRBD2 (6 bases). CDR3 residues: CASSYSRGEFSYEQYF. The CDR3, as DNA: TGTGCCAGCAGTTACTCGCGCGGGGAGTTCTCCTACGAGCAGTACTTC.